Shown below are 10 T cell receptor beta chains from a single sample sequenced in a study of CD8+ T cells in alopecia areata. RNA, once extracted, was reverse transcribed into cDNA for use as the sequencing template. Measured with immunoSEQ multiplex PCR; TCRdb has only the in-frame clones, and not every one. This sample yields about 97,000 clones, of which 41% are seen a single time; 1% to 1.5% belongs to the top ten. The sample consisted of CD4+ T cells sorted from blood. The source is a human donor with alopecia areata.

The gene calls are TRBV5-1 and TRBJ1-1; 11 positions match TRBD1. Per germline, CDR1 SGHRS and CDR2 YFSETQ. Trimming at V came to 4 bases and at J to 1 base, leaving 6 bases not matched to a gene. The CDR3 is made up of 16 amino acids. Here the CDR3 reads CASSVGTGGRNTEAFF. Written as DNA, the CDR3 is TGCGCCAGCAGCGTAGGGACAGGGGGACGGAACACTGAAGCTTTCTTT.

The chain joins TRBV7-9 to TRBJ2-1, with D possibly TRBD2 on 5 matching bases. Germline V CDR1 and CDR2: SEHNR, FQNEAQ (reference sequence). This CDR3 comprises 15 residues. The V and J ends lost 1 base and 8 bases respectively, with 15 bases between them. The CDR3 reads CASSLGGSSPHEQFF. The CDR3 DNA follows: TGTGCCAGCAGCTTAGGTGGGTCTAGCCCCCATGAGCAGTTCTTC.

The genes are TRBV2 and TRBJ1-5, with 7 bases matching TRBD1. The trim removed 1 base at V and 3 bases at J, leaving 6 bases unmatched. Germline V lookup: CDR1 SNHLY, CDR2 FYNNEI. CDR3 length equals 16 residues. CDR3 loop: CASSEVVTGPNQPQHF. The CDR3 nucleotides read TGTGCCAGCAGTGAAGTTGTGACAGGGCCCAATCAGCCCCAGCATTTT.

DNA of the CDR3: TGTGCCAGCAGCCGCGCTCCCGGGGATACGCAGTATTTT. This codes for CASSRAPGDTQYF. V and J are TRBV7-3 and TRBJ2-3; D gene uncertain. The CDR3 contains 13 residues. With 5 bases removed from V and 6 bases from J, the gap between germline ends came to 12 bases. Germline loops: CDR1 SGHTA, CDR2 FQGTGA.

A few counts support this clone. This sequence joins TRBV25-1 and TRBJ1-2; 7 bases match TRBD1. After removal of 7 bases from V and 8 bases from J, the junction contained 10 bases not matched to a gene. There are 13 residues in the CDR3. The germline V gene has CDR1 MGHDK and CDR2 SYGVNS. The CDR3 region is CASNLGTEVGYTF. In nucleotides, the CDR3 is TGTGCCAGCAACCTCGGGACAGAAGTGGGCTACACCTTC.

This clone was seen more than once but under ten times. This chain joins TRBV7-2 and TRBJ2-1; D is uncertain. CDR1 is SGHTA and CDR2 is FQGNSA in the germline V gene. The CDR3 length is 13 residues. V lost 6 bases and J 5 bases, leaving 11 bases between the germline ends. This CDR3 reads CASSRFSDNEQFF. The CDR3 bases are TGTGCCAGCAGTCGGTTCTCAGACAATGAGCAGTTCTTC.

The chain couples TRBV5-4 to TRBJ2-7; weak D call: TRBD1 (6 bases). CDR1 and CDR2 (germline): SGHNT, YYREEE (reference sequence). V gave up 4 bases and J gave up 2 bases, with 10 bases separating them. The CDR3 covers 13 residues. The CDR3 DNA reads TGTGCCAGCAGCATGACAGGCGCCTACGAGCAGTACTTC. It specifies CASSMTGAYEQYF.

V gene TRBV5-1 combines with J gene TRBJ2-3; 7 bases map to TRBD1. This CDR3 has 15 residues. Per germline, CDR1 SGHRS and CDR2 YFSETQ. Losses at the gene ends were 5 bases for V and 3 bases for J; bases not matched to a gene: 9. CDR3 sequence (DNA): TGCGCCAGCAGGGGGCTGGGACAGAAAACAGATACGCAGTATTTT. Protein: CASRGLGQKTDTQYF.

This clone came up a few times. The chain couples TRBV30 to TRBJ1-1, with D unresolved. The CDR3 extends over 13 amino acids. With 3 bases removed from V and 7 bases from J, the gap between germline ends came to 15 bases. Germline-derived CDR1 and CDR2 are GTSNPN and SVGIG (reference sequence). This chain's CDR3 is CAWSQLTPFEAFF. Here the CDR3 DNA reads TGTGCCTGGAGCCAGTTAACCCCCTTTGAAGCTTTCTTT.

The chain links TRBV5-1 to TRBJ2-3, with 7 bases that match TRBD2. With V trimmed by 5 bases and J by 4 bases, 7 bases remained unmatched. This CDR3 has 14 amino acids. CDR1 and CDR2 from the germline V gene are SGHRS and YFSETQ. The DNA for the CDR3 is TGCGCCAGCAGTCTCGGCGGGAGCGCAGATACGCAGTATTTT. Translating it yields CASSLGGSADTQYF. Supplemented by reference TRBV5-1 and TRBJ2-3, the full variable domain reads KAGVTQTPRYLIKTRGQQVTLSCSPISGHRSVSWYQQTPGQGLQFLFEYFSETQRNKGNFPGRFSGRQFSNSRSEMNVSTLELGDSALYLCASSLGGSADTQYFGPGTRLTVL.